This entry lists 24 T cell receptor beta chains sequenced from one sample in a study of shared clonotypes between healthy human individuals. Here immunoSEQ multiplex PCR was the method, and the copy in TCRdb shows in-frame clones only, minus some. The sample holds 170,000 or so clones, 65% to 80% seen once. Sequencing was done on a sample of memory CD4+ T cells sorted from blood. Subset of the sample: CD45RA-negative fraction. The receptors come from a man under 40 in good health.

The genes are TRBV5-1 and TRBJ2-3; 10 bases agree with TRBD1. This CDR3 comprises 14 residues. Unmatched junction bases numbered 3, after V lost 4 bases and J lost 4 bases. Germline CDR1 reads SGHRS; CDR2 reads YFSETQ. The CDR3 reads CASSRGQGADTQYF. CDR3 in DNA: TGCGCCAGCAGCCGAGGACAGGGGGCAGATACGCAGTATTTT.

This clone has just a few counts. The rearrangement links TRBV4-2 to TRBJ2-7, with D possibly matching TRBD1 (5 bases). The CDR3 totals 13 residues. In germline, CDR1 is LGHNA, CDR2 YNFKEQ. V was pared by 6 bases and J by 3 bases, with 12 bases between. DNA of the CDR3: TGTGCCAGCAGTCCAGACCAGGGCTACGAGCAGTACTTC. Translation gives CASSPDQGYEQYF.

This clone was observed a handful of times. The chain has TRBV28 and TRBJ2-7; tentatively, D is TRBD1 (5 bases). The CDR3 loop spans 15 amino acids. The germline gives CDR1 MDHEN, CDR2 SYDVKM. V shed 3 bases and J shed 3 bases, with 15 bases lying between them. The CDR3 here is CASSFSGHSLYEQYF. As DNA, the CDR3 is TGTGCCAGCAGTTTCTCAGGACACTCACTCTACGAGCAGTACTTC. Complete variable domain (other parts from reference TRBV28 and TRBJ2-7): DVKVTQSSRYLVKRTGEKVFLECVQDMDHENMFWYRQDPGLGLRLIYFSYDVKMKEKGDIPEGYSVSREKKERFSLILESASTNQTSMYLCASSFSGHSLYEQYFGPGTRLTVT.

The chain's CDR3 is CASSKGTRNEQFF. CDR3 nucleotide sequence: TGTGCCAGCAGCAAAGGGACTCGCAATGAGCAGTTCTTC. This chain uses TRBV21-1 with TRBJ2-1; the table's D call TRBD2 went unverified against the DNA. TRBV21-1 is deemed a pseudogene. The CDR3 sequence is 13 residues long.

This clone was detected a few times. The chain has TRBV15 and TRBJ1-2; the match to TRBD1 covers 7 bases. The V and J ends lost 6 bases and 5 bases, in that order; junction bases with no gene match: 9. The CDR3 contains 14 residues. In germline, CDR1 is LNHNV, CDR2 YYDKDF (reference sequence). CDR3 sequence (DNA): TGTGCCACCAGGGCAGGGGGGAACTATTATGGCTACACCTTC. This sequence encodes CATRAGGNYYGYTF.

In this sample, this clone turned up once. The CDR3 sequence is CASSLEAGLATNEQFF. Written as DNA, the CDR3 is TGTGCCAGCAGCTTAGAGGCAGGACTAGCGACCAATGAGCAGTTCTTC. J is TRBJ2-1 and V is TRBV11-3; 9 nucleotides align to TRBD2. The CDR3 consists of 16 residues. From germline, CDR1 is SGHNT and CDR2 YENEEA. Trimming cost V 0 bases and J 6 bases; bases outside gene matches: 6.

This sequence joins TRBV19 and TRBJ2-2; no clear D gene. CDR3 length equals 14 residues. Between the trimmed V and J ends, which lost 3 bases and 5 bases, there was a span of 10 bases. CDR1 is LNHDA, CDR2 SQIVND, per germline (reference sequence). The CDR3 DNA follows: TGTGCCAGTAGTATTAGGCAGACGACCGGGGAGCTGTTTTTT. Its protein product is CASSIRQTTGELFF.

This chain links TRBV7-2 with TRBJ2-7, with D possibly called TRBD1 or TRBD2 (5 bases each). The germline gives CDR1 SGHTA, CDR2 FQGNSA. The CDR3 length is 16 residues. Between the trimmed V and J ends, which lost 1 base and 2 bases, there was a span of 15 bases. The CDR3 region has the DNA TGTGCCAGCAGCTTAGGTCGAACGGGACGAGCCTACGAGCAGTACTTC. This gives the protein CASSLGRTGRAYEQYF.

The J gene is TRBJ2-1, the V gene TRBV7-8; 8 positions agree with TRBD2. V lost 2 bases, J lost 8 bases, and 11 bases stayed unmatched. The germline V gene has CDR1 SGHVS and CDR2 FQNEAQ. The CDR3 is 16 amino acids. The CDR3, as DNA: TGTGCCAGCAGCTTAAAGGTAGGGACTAGTTATCATGAGCAGTTCTTC. This encodes CASSLKVGTSYHEQFF.

The chain links TRBV11-2 to TRBJ2-3; 7 bases fit TRBD2. Germline assignment: CDR1 SGHAT and CDR2 FQNNGV. The V gene end was trimmed by 5 bases and the J gene end by 1 base; junction bases not matched to a gene: 9. The CDR3 totals 16 residues. DNA of the CDR3: TGTGCCAGCAGCACCCTAGCGGCGTCGGGCACAGATACGCAGTATTTT. Translating gives CASSTLAASGTDTQYF.

The rearrangement uses TRBV18 and TRBJ2-1; 7 bases are shared with TRBD1. V dropped 3 bases and J dropped 3; count of bases not matched to a gene: 11. Germline CDR1 KGHSH, CDR2 LQKENI. This CDR3 has 17 amino acids. The CDR3 nucleotides are TGTGCCAGCTCACCCTGGGACAGCGCTGGGTACTACAATGAGCAGTTCTTC. It encodes CASSPWDSAGYYNEQFF.

The chain is built from TRBV28 and TRBJ1-5, with D maybe TRBD1 (5 bases). CDR3 size: 14 residues. Germline V gene lookup returns CDR1 MDHEN and CDR2 SYDVKM. The germline V and J ends were trimmed by 2 bases and 5 bases, with 10 bases remaining between them. CDR3 in amino acids: CASSLQGNYQPQHF. The CDR3 coding sequence is TGTGCCAGCAGTTTACAGGGCAACTATCAGCCCCAGCATTTT.

This chain connects TRBV2 to TRBJ2-5, with TRBD1 matching over 7 bases. Germline lookup yields CDR1 SNHLY and CDR2 FYNNEI. Trimming took 9 bases from V and 1 from J; bases not matched to a gene: 8. The length of the CDR3 is 14 residues. The CDR3 sequence is CASRVGQIQETQYF. The CDR3 bases are TGTGCCAGTAGAGTGGGACAGATCCAAGAGACCCAGTACTTC.

The rearrangement links TRBV7-2 to TRBJ2-7; tentative D call: TRBD1 (6 bases). V was clipped by 5 bases and J by 3 bases, with 20 bases between them. The CDR3 loop spans 16 amino acids. CDR1 and CDR2 (germline): SGHTA, FQGNSA. CDR3 region: CASSLKVRSGHYEQYF. The CDR3 DNA follows: TGTGCCAGCAGCCTTAAGGTCCGTTCGGGACACTACGAGCAGTACTTC.

The rearrangement uses TRBV29-1 and TRBJ2-7; possible D gene TRBD2, 5 bases. The CDR3 is 10 residues long. The V and J ends lost 4 bases and 8 bases respectively, with 9 bases between them. CDR1 SQVTM and CDR2 ANQGSEA come from the germline V gene. DNA of the CDR3: TGCAGCGTTGCTGAGGGCCAGCAGTACTTC. Its translation: CSVAEGQQYF.

This clone was picked up a small number of times. The gene calls are TRBV5-1 and TRBJ1-1; TRBD1 aligns across 8 bases. Germline CDR1 and CDR2: SGHRS and YFSETQ. The CDR3 is 18 amino acids. Trimming removed 0 bases from V and 10 bases from J; junction bases left unmatched: 20. In DNA, the CDR3 is TGCGCCAGCAGCTTGGGGGGAACCCCGGCAGGGGGCAAGGGGAGAGCTTTCTTT. Translating gives CASSLGGTPAGGKGRAFF.

This chain connects TRBV18 to TRBJ2-1; no reliable D call. Trimming took off 2 bases at V and 6 bases at J, with 8 bases between the two ends. Germline CDR1 is KGHSH and CDR2 is LQKENI. This CDR3 contains 13 residues. The CDR3 DNA reads TGTGCCAGCTCACCATCACAGACCAATGAGCAGTTCTTC. This translates into CASSPSQTNEQFF.

The chain employs TRBV6-1 and TRBJ2-3; D remains ambiguous. Between the trimmed V and J ends, which lost 0 bases and 5 bases, there was a span of 9 bases. From germline, CDR1 is MNHNS and CDR2 SASEGT. This CDR3 region has 14 residues. CDR3 residues: CASSEAMGGDTQYF. CDR3 in DNA: TGTGCCAGCAGTGAAGCCATGGGTGGAGATACGCAGTATTTT.

The chain has TRBV11-2 and TRBJ2-2; D is ambiguous. The CDR3 contains 14 residues. V dropped 1 base and J dropped 6 bases, with 9 bases sitting between them. From germline, CDR1 is SGHAT and CDR2 FQNNGV. The CDR3 loop reads CASSLGAVPGELFF. In DNA, the CDR3 is TGTGCCAGCAGCTTAGGGGCGGTTCCCGGGGAGCTGTTTTTT.

The chain links TRBV15 to TRBJ2-3, with 13 bases identical to TRBD2. V lost 2 bases, J lost 5 bases, and 13 bases stayed unmatched. Looked up from germline, CDR1 is LNHNV and CDR2 is YYDKDF (reference sequence). This CDR3 contains 19 residues. The DNA of the CDR3 is TGTGCCACCAGCAGAAGAAGGACTAGCGGGAGATTAGCTGTAGATACGCAGTATTTT. It codes for CATSRRRTSGRLAVDTQYF.

This chain connects TRBV7-9 to TRBJ2-7; 7 nucleotides match TRBD1. Trimming cost V 4 bases and J 3 bases; bases outside gene matches: 3. Per germline, CDR1 SEHNR and CDR2 FQNEAQ (reference sequence). The CDR3 consists of 13 residues. CDR3 in DNA: TGTGCCAGCAGCTCCACAGGGGTCTACGAGCAGTACTTC. Protein sequence: CASSSTGVYEQYF.

The gene calls are TRBV19 and TRBJ2-7; 9 bases fit TRBD1. J was trimmed by 3 bases and V by 4 bases; bases with no gene match: 13. This CDR3 has 17 amino acids. Germline V gene lookup returns CDR1 LNHDA and CDR2 SQIVND (reference sequence). The CDR3 region has the DNA TGTGCCAGTAGTAAGCGGGTTACAGGGGGCGGTTTCTACGAGCAGTACTTC. It is translated as CASSKRVTGGGFYEQYF.

This chain connects TRBV25-1 to TRBJ1-2, with D possibly being TRBD1 (6 bases). From germline, CDR1 is MGHDK and CDR2 SYGVNS. V shed 9 bases and J shed 8 bases, with 25 bases lying between them. The CDR3 spans 15 residues. The CDR3 bases are TGTGCCAGTCATCCAAGCGGACAGACTAACATAGGCTACACCTTC. It translates to CASHPSGQTNIGYTF.

In DNA, the CDR3 is TGTGCCAGCTCACCACCGTTTATCCGGGAGACCCAGTACTTC. It is translated as CASSPPFIRETQYF. This chain connects TRBV18 to TRBJ2-5; no definite D call. Germline V gene lookup returns CDR1 KGHSH and CDR2 LQKENI. The CDR3 is 14 amino acids. V shed 0 bases and J shed 5 bases, with 10 bases lying between them.